The 9 T cell receptor beta chains reported below all come from one sample, sequenced in a study of blood T cell repertoires in COVID-19. Assay: immunoSEQ multiplex PCR; the TCRdb copy retains only in-frame clones and omits some. The table records 400,000 to 500,000 clones, around 87% of them present only once. The source material was PBMCs or T cells enriched from blood (not recorded which). These receptor sequences come from a woman aged 40 to 55 who had recovered from COVID-19.

This rearrangement joins TRBV5-4 to TRBJ2-5; TRBD2 matches at 10 bases. The CDR3 contains 16 residues. V was clipped by 3 bases and J by 3 bases; unmatched bases: 8. Germline V gives CDR1 SGHNT, CDR2 YYREEE (reference sequence). The CDR3 reads CASSSGGLAGEETQYF. The DNA of the CDR3 is TGTGCCAGCAGCTCCGGGGGGCTAGCGGGAGAAGAGACCCAGTACTTC.

The rearrangement joins TRBV19 to TRBJ1-2; 10 bases line up with TRBD1. Germline V gene sequence: CDR1 LNHDA, CDR2 SQIVND (reference sequence). This CDR3 is built from 16 residues. V lost 2 bases, J lost 2 bases, and 5 bases stayed unmatched. The CDR3 bases are TGTGCCAGTAGTATAATAGGGACAGGGGAAAACTATGGCTACACCTTC. The encoded protein is CASSIIGTGENYGYTF. Looking up the rest from reference TRBV19 and TRBJ1-2 gives the full variable domain: DGGITQSPKYLFRKEGQNVTLSCEQNLNHDAMYWYRQDPGQGLRLIYYSQIVNDFQKGDIAEGYSVSREKKESFPLTVTSAQKNPTAFYLCASSIIGTGENYGYTFGSGTRLTVV.

J is TRBJ2-2 and V is TRBV6-5; D gene ambiguous. Germline values: CDR1 MNHEY, CDR2 SVGAGI. This CDR3 is built from 12 residues. The germline V and J ends were trimmed by 6 bases and 6 bases, with 8 bases remaining between them. The CDR3, as DNA: TGTGCCAGCAGCGTTCGTCCCGGGGAGCTGTTTTTT. Encoded protein: CASSVRPGELFF.

The rearrangement uses TRBV4-3 and TRBJ1-5, with D possibly TRBD1 on 5 matching bases. V lost 0 bases to trimming and J lost 7 bases, with 16 bases between them. This CDR3 is 16 amino acids long. The germline CDR1 and CDR2 sequences are LGHNA and YSLEER. CDR3 protein: CASSQEWVGVNQPQHF. CDR3 in DNA: TGCGCCAGCAGCCAAGAGTGGGTAGGGGTAAACCAGCCCCAGCATTTT.

The J gene is TRBJ1-5, the V gene TRBV14; 7 bases align to TRBD1. This CDR3 is built from 13 residues. CDR1 SGHDN and CDR2 FVKESK come from the germline V gene. The ends lost 4 bases at V and 6 bases at J; junction bases unmatched: 3. For the CDR3, the DNA is TGTGCCAGCAGCCGTGGGACAGCTCAGCCCCAGCATTTT. It yields the protein CASSRGTAQPQHF.

The CDR3 spells CASSIGTSPEKLFF. The CDR3 bases are TGTGCCAGTAGTATAGGGACAAGTCCTGAAAAACTGTTTTTT. This chain uses TRBV19 with TRBJ1-4; D is perhaps TRBD1 (5 bases). The CDR3 is 14 residues long. Trimming took off 1 base at V and 7 bases at J, with 10 bases between the two ends. Per the germline V gene, CDR1 is LNHDA and CDR2 is SQIVND (reference sequence).

The chain uses TRBV20-1 and TRBJ2-1, with a weak D call TRBD1 (6 bases). Germline V gives CDR1 DFQATT, CDR2 SNEGSKA (reference sequence). Trimming shortened V by 3 bases and J by 5 bases, and 11 bases separated the two germline ends. The CDR3 spans 13 residues. The CDR3 coding sequence is TGCAGTGCTAGTAATAACAGGGACAATGAGCAGTTCTTC. Residues: CSASNNRDNEQFF.

The chain combines TRBV4-3 with TRBJ1-1; D perhaps matches TRBD1 (5 bases). CDR3 length: 14 residues. Trimming pared 0 bases from V and 11 bases from J, leaving 16 bases between. Germline V gene lookup returns CDR1 LGHNA and CDR2 YSLEER. DNA for the CDR3: TGCGCCAGCAGCCAAGATAATCAGGGATTTGCGGCTTTCTTT. Its translation: CASSQDNQGFAAFF.

This chain connects TRBV7-2 to TRBJ1-5; D might be TRBD1 (5 bases). This CDR3 region has 13 residues. The V end was cut by 2 bases, the J end by 5 bases, with 7 bases between. From germline, CDR1 is SGHTA and CDR2 FQGNSA. CDR3 sequence reads: CASSLSQDQPQHF. The DNA of the CDR3 is TGTGCCAGCAGCTTATCACAGGATCAGCCCCAGCATTTT.